Ten or more counts support the clone carrying this T cell receptor beta chain. Amplified TCR beta CDR3 regions derived from RNA transcripts. RT-PCR in the first round (using the HTBI primer set) targeted the TCR CDR3. TCRdb ran MiXCR on the multiplex PCR reads and lists one entry per CDR3 protein. Found here are 200,000 to 300,000 distinct CDR3 sequences, about 24% of them singletons; the top ten hold roughly 32%. The data stem from a study of T cells in Graves' hyperthyroidism and ophthalmopathy. In the study overall: Blood from the periphery was taken at initial diagnosis, before any treatment.

Germline V gene lookup returns CDR1 WNHNN and CDR2 SYGVQD (reference sequence). The junction had 5 bases not matched to a gene; V was cut back by 4 bases and J by 4 bases. This CDR3 comprises 15 residues. The genes are TRBV10-1 and TRBJ2-2; TRBD2 matches 8 bases. Sample: blood. This receptor was obtained from a woman in her thirties or forties with Graves' ophthalmopathy. The CDR3 DNA follows: TGCGCCAGCAGTGGAGCGGGAGTAGGCACCGGGGAGCTGTTTTTT. It translates to CASSGAGVGTGELFF.